This paragraph covers one T cell receptor (beta chain) sequence. Its antigen is as yet unknown. These data are taken from a study of PD-1 blockade in classical Hodgkin lymphoma. Study results and limitations: Prior therapy or disease activity may underlie the repertoire differences, whose causes remain undefined. A significant rise in TCR diversity was seen by C4D1 for CD4+ cells but not for CD8+ cells.

All the patients suffered relapse after autologous stem cell transplantation, and brentuximab vedotin exposure differed. With 7 bases clipped from V and 8 bases from J, the junction kept 7 bases outside the gene matches. The CDR3 loop spans 11 amino acids. Germline lookup yields CDR1 GTSNPN and CDR2 SVGIG (reference sequence). Assay: immunoSEQ multiplex PCR; the TCRdb copy retains only in-frame clones and omits some. The table has about 50,000 clones, over 60% seen once. The gene calls are TRBV30 and TRBJ1-1, with 7 bases matching TRBD1. This TCR was sampled from a human donor with classical Hodgkin lymphoma. This specimen was peripheral blood mononuclear cells (PBMCs), taken before the second cycle of nivolumab. The CDR3 loop reads CASEEGQEAFF. DNA for the CDR3: TGTGCCTCGGAGGAGGGACAGGAAGCTTTCTTT.